This TCR beta chain came from a study of blood T cell repertoires in COVID-19. Produced via immunoSEQ multiplex PCR; TCRdb's table is partial and in-frame only. The data hold approximately 190,000 clones, with approximately 83% observed a single time. V was clipped by 5 bases and J by 4 bases, with 8 bases between them. From germline, CDR1 is WNHNN and CDR2 SYGVQD (reference sequence). The CDR3 has 12 residues. The chain links TRBV10-1 to TRBJ1-1; D is possibly TRBD1 (5 bases). The sequenced sample was PBMCs or T cells enriched from blood (not recorded which). This receptor was obtained from a middle-aged man who had recovered from COVID-19. The CDR3 loop reads CASSRTPTEAFF. CDR3 sequence (DNA): TGCGCCAGCAGTCGGACACCCACTGAAGCTTTCTTT.